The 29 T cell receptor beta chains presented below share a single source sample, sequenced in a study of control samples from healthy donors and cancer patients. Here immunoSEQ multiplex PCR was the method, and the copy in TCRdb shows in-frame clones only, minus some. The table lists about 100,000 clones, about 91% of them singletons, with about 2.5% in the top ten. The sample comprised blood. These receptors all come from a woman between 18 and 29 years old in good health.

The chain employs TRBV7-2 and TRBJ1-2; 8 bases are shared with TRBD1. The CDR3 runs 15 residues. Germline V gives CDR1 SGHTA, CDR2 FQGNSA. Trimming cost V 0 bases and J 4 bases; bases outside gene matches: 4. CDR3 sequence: CASSLAADRGYGYTF. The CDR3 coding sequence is TGTGCCAGCAGCTTAGCAGCCGACAGGGGCTATGGCTACACCTTC.

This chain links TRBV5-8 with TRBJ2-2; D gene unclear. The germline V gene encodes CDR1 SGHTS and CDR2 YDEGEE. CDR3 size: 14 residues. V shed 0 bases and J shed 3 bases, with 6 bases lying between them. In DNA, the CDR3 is TGTGCCAGCAGCTTGGGTCCGTACACCGGGGAGCTGTTTTTT. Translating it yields CASSLGPYTGELFF. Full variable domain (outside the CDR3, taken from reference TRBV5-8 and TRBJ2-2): EAGVTQSPTHLIKTRGQQATLRCSPISGHTSVYWYQQALGLGLQFLLWYDEGEERNRGNFPPRFSGRQFPNYSSELNVNALELEDSALYLCASSLGPYTGELFFGEGSRLTVL.

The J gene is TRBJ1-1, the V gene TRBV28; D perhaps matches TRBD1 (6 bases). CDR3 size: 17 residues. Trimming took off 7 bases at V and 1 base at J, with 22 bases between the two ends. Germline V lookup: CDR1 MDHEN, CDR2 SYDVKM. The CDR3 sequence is CASTPRGAGAWNTEAFF. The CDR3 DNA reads TGTGCCAGCACCCCCCGTGGGGCAGGGGCTTGGAACACTGAAGCTTTCTTT.

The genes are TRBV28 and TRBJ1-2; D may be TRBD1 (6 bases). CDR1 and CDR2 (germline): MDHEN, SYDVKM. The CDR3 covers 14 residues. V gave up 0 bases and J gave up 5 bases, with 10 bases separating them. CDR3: CASSLWTGIYGYTF. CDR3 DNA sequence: TGTGCCAGCAGTTTATGGACAGGAATATATGGCTACACCTTC.

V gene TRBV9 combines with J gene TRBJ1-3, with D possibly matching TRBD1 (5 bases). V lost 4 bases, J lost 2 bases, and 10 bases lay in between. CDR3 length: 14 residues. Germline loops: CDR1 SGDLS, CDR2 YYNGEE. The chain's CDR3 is CASSIGTTGNTIYF. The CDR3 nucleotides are TGTGCCAGCAGCATAGGGACGACTGGAAACACCATATATTTT.

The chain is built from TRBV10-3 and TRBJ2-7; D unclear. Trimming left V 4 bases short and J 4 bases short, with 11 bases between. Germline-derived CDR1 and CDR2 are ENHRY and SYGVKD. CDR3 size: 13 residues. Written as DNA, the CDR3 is TGTGCCATCAGTGCGGACGAGATATACGAGCAGTACTTC. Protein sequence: CAISADEIYEQYF.

The CDR3 region has the DNA TGTGCCTGGAGGGTTCTCAGGGGCAACGAGCAGTACTTC. Its translation is CAWRVLRGNEQYF. The rearrangement joins TRBV30 to TRBJ2-7; a weak D match, TRBD1 (6 bases). The CDR3 extends over 13 amino acids. Germline loops: CDR1 GTSNPN, CDR2 SVGIG (reference sequence). The V and J ends lost 3 bases and 5 bases respectively, with 14 bases between them.

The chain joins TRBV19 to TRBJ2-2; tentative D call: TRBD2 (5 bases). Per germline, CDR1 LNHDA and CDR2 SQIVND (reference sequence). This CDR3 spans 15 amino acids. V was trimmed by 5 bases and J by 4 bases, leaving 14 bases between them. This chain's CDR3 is CASSVRTLGTGELFF. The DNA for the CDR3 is TGTGCCAGTAGTGTACGGACTCTCGGCACCGGGGAGCTGTTTTTT.

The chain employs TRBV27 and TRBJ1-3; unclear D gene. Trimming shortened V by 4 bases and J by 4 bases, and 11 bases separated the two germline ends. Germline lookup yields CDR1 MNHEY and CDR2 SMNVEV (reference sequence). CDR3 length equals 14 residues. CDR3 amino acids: CASSSVSSGNTIYF. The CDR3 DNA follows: TGTGCCAGCAGTTCAGTCTCCTCAGGAAACACCATATATTTT.

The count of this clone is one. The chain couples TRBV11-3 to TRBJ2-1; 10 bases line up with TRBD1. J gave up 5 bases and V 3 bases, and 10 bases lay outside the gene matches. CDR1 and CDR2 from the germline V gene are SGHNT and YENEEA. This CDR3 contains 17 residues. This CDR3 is CASSFRGTGAMDNEQFF. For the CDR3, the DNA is TGTGCCAGCAGCTTCAGGGGGACAGGGGCCATGGACAATGAGCAGTTCTTC.

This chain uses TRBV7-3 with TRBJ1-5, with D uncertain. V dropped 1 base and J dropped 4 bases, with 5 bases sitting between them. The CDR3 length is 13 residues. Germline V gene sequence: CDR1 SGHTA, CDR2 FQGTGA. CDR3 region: CASSLKGNQPQHF. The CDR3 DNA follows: TGTGCCAGCAGCTTAAAGGGAAATCAGCCCCAGCATTTT.

The CDR3 spells CASTTVNEKLFF. The CDR3 region has the DNA TGTGCCAGCACGACAGTTAATGAAAAACTGTTTTTT. The chain carries TRBV27 and TRBJ1-4, with a possible D match to TRBD1 (5 bases). This CDR3 comprises 12 residues. Germline CDR1 is MNHEY and CDR2 is SMNVEV (reference sequence). With 7 bases removed from V and 4 bases from J, the gap between germline ends came to 7 bases.

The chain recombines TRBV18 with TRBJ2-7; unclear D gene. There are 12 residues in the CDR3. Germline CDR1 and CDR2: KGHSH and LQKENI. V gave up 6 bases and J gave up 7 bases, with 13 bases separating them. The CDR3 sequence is CASSQTRREQYF. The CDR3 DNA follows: TGTGCCAGCTCCCAGACTCGGCGGGAGCAGTACTTC. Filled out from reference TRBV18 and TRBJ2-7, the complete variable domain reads NAGVMQNPRHLVRRRGQEARLRCSPMKGHSHVYWYRQLPEEGLKFMVYLQKENIIDESGMPKERFSAEFPKEGPSILRIQQVVRGDSAAYFCASSQTRREQYFGPGTRLTVT.

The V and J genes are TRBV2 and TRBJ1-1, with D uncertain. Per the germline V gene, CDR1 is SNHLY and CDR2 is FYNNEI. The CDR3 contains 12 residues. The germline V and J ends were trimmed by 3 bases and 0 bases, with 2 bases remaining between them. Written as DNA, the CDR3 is TGTGCCAGCAGTGAGGTGAACACTGAAGCTTTCTTT. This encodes CASSEVNTEAFF.

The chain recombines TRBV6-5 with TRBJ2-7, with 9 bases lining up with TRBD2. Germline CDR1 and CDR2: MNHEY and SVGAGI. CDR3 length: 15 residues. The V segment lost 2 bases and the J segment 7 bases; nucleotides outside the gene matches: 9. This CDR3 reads CASSYSSGGAREQYF. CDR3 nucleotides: TGTGCCAGCAGTTACAGTAGCGGGGGAGCGCGGGAGCAGTACTTC.

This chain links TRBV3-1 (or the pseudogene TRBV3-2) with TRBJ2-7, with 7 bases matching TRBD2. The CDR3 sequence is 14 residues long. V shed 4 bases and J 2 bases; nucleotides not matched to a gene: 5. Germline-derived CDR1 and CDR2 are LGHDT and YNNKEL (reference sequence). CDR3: CASSPLAGAYEQYF. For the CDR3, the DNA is TGTGCCAGCAGCCCCCTCGCGGGGGCCTACGAGCAGTACTTC.

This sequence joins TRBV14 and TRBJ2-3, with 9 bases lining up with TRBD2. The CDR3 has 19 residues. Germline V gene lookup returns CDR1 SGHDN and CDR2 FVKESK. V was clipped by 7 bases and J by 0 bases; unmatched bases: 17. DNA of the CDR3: TGTGCCAGCACTCAGCGGGGGGTATACCCGCTGCCTAGCACAGATACGCAGTATTTT. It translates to CASTQRGVYPLPSTDTQYF.

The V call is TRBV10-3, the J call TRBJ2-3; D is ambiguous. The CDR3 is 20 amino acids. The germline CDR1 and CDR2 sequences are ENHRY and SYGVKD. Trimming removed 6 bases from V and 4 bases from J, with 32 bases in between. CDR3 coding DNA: TGTGCCATCAGCCCCAATTCCCCCTCCACCCAAGTCAGGATCCCAGATACGCAGTATTTT. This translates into CAISPNSPSTQVRIPDTQYF.

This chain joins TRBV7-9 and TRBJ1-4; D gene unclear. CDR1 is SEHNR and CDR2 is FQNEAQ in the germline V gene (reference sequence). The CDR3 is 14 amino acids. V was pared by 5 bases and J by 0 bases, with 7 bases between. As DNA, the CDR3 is TGTGCCAGCAGCATATCGGCAACTAATGAAAAACTGTTTTTT. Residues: CASSISATNEKLFF.

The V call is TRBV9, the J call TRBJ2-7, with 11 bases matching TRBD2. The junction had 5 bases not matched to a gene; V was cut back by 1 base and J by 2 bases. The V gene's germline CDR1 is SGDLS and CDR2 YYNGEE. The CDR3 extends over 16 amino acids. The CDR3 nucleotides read TGTGCCAGCAGCGTACTTAGCGGGGGGGCCCCCTACGAGCAGTACTTC. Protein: CASSVLSGGAPYEQYF.

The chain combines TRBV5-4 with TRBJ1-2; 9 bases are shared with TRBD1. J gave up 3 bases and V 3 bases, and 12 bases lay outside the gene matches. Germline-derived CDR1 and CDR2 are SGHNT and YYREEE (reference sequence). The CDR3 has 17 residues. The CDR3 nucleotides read TGTGCCAGCAGCTGGCCCCTCGGGACAGGGAGGGACTATGGCTACACCTTC. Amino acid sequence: CASSWPLGTGRDYGYTF.

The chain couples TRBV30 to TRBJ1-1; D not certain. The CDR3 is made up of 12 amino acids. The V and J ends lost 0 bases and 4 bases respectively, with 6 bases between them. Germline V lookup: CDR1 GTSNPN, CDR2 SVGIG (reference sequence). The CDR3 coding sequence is TGTGCCTGGAGTGTAGAGGGCACTGAAGCTTTCTTT. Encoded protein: CAWSVEGTEAFF.

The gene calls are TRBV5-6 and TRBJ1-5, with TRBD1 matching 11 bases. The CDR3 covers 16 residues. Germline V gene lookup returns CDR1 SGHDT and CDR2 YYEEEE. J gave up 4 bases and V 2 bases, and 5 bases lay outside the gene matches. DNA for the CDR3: TGTGCCAGCAGCTTAGGTCGGGACAGGGGGAATCAGCCCCAGCATTTT. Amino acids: CASSLGRDRGNQPQHF. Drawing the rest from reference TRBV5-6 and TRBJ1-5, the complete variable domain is DAGVTQSPTHLIKTRGQQVTLRCSPKSGHDTVSWYQQALGQGPQFIFQYYEEEERQRGNFPDRFSGHQFPNYSSELNVNALLLGDSALYLCASSLGRDRGNQPQHFGDGTRLSIL.

CDR3 DNA: TGCGCCAGCAGCCAAGTCGCGGGCTTGAATTCACCCCTCCACTTT. Protein: CASSQVAGLNSPLHF. This chain uses TRBV4-1 with TRBJ1-6, with D uncertain. V was cut by 1 base and J by 7 bases, with 11 bases left in between. The CDR3 covers 15 residues. Germline V gives CDR1 MGHRA, CDR2 YSYEKL.

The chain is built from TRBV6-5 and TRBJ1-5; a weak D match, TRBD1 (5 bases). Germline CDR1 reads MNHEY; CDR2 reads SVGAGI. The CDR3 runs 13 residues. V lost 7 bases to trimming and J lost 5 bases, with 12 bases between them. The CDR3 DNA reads TGTGCCAGCACCGATGGAGGGGATCAGCCCCAGCATTTT. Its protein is CASTDGGDQPQHF.

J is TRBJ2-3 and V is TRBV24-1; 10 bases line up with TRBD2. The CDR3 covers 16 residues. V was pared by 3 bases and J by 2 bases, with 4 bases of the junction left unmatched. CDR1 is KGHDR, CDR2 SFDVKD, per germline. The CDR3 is CATSDRTSGYTDTQYF. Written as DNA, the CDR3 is TGTGCCACCAGTGATAGGACTAGCGGTTACACAGATACGCAGTATTTT.

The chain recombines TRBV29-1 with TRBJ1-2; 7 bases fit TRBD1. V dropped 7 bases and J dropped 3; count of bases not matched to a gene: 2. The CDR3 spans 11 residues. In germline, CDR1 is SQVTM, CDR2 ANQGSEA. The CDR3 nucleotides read TGCAGCGGACAGGGCGACTATGGCTACACCTTC. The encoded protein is CSGQGDYGYTF.

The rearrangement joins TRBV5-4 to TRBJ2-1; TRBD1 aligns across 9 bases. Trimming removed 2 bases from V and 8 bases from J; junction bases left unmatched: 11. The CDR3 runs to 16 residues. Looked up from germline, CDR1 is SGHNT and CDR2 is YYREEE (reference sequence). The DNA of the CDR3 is TGTGCCAGCAGCTTTTCCGTGACAGGGGGTTTGGATGAGCAGTTCTTC. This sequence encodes CASSFSVTGGLDEQFF.

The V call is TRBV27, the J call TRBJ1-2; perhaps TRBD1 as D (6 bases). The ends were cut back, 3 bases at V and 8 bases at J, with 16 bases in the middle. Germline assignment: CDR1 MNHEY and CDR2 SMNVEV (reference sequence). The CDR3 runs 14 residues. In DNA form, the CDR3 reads TGTGCCAGCAGTTTTCAGGCAGGGGTTTCGGGCTACACCTTC. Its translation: CASSFQAGVSGYTF.